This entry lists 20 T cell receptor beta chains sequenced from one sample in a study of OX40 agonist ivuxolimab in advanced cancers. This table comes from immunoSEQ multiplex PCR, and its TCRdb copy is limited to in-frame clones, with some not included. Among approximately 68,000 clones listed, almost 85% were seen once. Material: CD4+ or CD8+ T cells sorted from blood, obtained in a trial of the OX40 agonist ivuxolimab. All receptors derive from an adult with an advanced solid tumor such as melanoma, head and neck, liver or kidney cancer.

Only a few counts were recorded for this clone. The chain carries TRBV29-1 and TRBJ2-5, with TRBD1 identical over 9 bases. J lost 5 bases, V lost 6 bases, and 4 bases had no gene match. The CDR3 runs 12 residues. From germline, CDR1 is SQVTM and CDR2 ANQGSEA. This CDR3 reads CSVGTGWETQYF. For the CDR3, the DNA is TGCAGCGTGGGGACAGGGTGGGAGACCCAGTACTTC.

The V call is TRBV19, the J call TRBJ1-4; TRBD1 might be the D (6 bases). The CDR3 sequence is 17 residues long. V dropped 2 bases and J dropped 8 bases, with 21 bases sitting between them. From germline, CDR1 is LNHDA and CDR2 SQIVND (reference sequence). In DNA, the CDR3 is TGTGCCAGTAGTATAAGGGGTCCACGGGGGCTTCACGAAAAACTGTTTTTT. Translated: CASSIRGPRGLHEKLFF. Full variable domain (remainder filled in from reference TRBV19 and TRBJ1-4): DGGITQSPKYLFRKEGQNVTLSCEQNLNHDAMYWYRQDPGQGLRLIYYSQIVNDFQKGDIAEGYSVSREKKESFPLTVTSAQKNPTAFYLCASSIRGPRGLHEKLFFGSGTQLSVL.

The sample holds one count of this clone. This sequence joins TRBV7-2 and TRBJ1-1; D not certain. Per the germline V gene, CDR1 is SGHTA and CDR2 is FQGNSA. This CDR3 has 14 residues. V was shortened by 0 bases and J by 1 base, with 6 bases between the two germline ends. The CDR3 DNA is TGTGCCAGCAGCTTAGCGCGGGGGAACACTGAAGCTTTCTTT. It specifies CASSLARGNTEAFF.

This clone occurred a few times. The CDR3 DNA follows: TGTGCCAGCAGCAGGGACAGGGGAGGTAATGAGCAGTTCTTC. Translation: CASSRDRGGNEQFF. The chain uses TRBV7-3 and TRBJ2-1; 10 bases agree with TRBD1. Germline V CDR1 and CDR2: SGHTA, FQGTGA. The CDR3 is made up of 14 amino acids. V dropped 5 bases and J dropped 7; count of bases not matched to a gene: 5.

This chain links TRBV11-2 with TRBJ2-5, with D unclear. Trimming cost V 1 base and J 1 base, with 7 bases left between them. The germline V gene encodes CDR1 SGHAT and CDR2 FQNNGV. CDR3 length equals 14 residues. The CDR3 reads CASSLGQLQETQYF. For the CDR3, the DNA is TGTGCCAGCAGCTTAGGTCAACTCCAAGAGACCCAGTACTTC.

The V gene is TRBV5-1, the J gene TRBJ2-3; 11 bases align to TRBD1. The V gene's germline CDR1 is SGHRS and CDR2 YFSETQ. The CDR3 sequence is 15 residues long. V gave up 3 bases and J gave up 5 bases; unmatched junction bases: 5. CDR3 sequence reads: CASSSDRGLRDTQYF. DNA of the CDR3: TGCGCCAGCAGCTCGGACAGGGGGCTTAGAGATACGCAGTATTTT.

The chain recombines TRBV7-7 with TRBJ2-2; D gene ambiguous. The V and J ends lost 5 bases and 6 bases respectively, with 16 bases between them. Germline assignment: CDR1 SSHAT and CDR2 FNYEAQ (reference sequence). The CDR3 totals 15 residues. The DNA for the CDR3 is TGTGCCAGCAGCCCAGTGCCTAGTTTGGCCGGGGAGCTGTTTTTT. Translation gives CASSPVPSLAGELFF.

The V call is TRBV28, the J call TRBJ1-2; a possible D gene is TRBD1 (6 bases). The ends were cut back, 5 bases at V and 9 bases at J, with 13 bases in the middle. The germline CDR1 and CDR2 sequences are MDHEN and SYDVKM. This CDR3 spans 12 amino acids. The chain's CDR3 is CASSADSSSYTF. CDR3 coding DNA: TGTGCCAGCAGTGCGGACAGTTCAAGCTACACCTTC.

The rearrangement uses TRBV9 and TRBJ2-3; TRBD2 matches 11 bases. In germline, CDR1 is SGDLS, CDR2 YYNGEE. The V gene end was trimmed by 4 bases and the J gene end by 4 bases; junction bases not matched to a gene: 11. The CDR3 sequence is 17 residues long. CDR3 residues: CASSPEPVLAGADTQYF. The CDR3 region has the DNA TGTGCCAGCAGCCCAGAACCCGTACTAGCGGGGGCAGATACGCAGTATTTT. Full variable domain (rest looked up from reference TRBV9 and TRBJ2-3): DSGVTQTPKHLITATGQRVTLRCSPRSGDLSVYWYQQSLDQGLQFLIQYYNGEERAKGNILERFSAQQFPDLHSELNLSSLELGDSALYFCASSPEPVLAGADTQYFGPGTRLTVL.

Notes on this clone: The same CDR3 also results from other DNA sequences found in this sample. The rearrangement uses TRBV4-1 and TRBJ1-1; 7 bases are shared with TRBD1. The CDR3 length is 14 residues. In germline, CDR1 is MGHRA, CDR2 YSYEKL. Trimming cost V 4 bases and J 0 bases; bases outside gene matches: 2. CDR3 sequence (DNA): TGCGCCAGCAGCCTGGGACAGATGAACACTGAAGCTTTCTTT. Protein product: CASSLGQMNTEAFF.

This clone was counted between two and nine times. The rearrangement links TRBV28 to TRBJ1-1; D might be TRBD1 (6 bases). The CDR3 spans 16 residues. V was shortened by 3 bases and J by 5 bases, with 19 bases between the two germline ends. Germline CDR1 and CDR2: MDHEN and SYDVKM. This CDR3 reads CASSLSSTGPRTEAFF. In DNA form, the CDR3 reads TGTGCCAGCAGTTTGAGCTCCACAGGGCCGAGGACTGAAGCTTTCTTT.

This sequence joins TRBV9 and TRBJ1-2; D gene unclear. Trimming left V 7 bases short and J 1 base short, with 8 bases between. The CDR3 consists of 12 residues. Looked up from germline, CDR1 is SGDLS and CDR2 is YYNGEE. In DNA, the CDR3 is TGTGCCAGCGGACTTGGTAACTATGGCTACACCTTC. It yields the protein CASGLGNYGYTF. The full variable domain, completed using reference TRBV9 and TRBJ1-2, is DSGVTQTPKHLITATGQRVTLRCSPRSGDLSVYWYQQSLDQGLQFLIQYYNGEERAKGNILERFSAQQFPDLHSELNLSSLELGDSALYFCASGLGNYGYTFGSGTRLTVV.

For the CDR3, the DNA is TGTGCCAGTTCTGGGACACCCGGTTACGAGCAGTACTTC. This encodes CASSGTPGYEQYF. V and J are TRBV25-1 and TRBJ2-7; D might be TRBD1 (6 bases). The CDR3 spans 13 residues. From germline, CDR1 is MGHDK and CDR2 SYGVNS. Trimming removed 9 bases from V and 4 bases from J, with 16 bases in between.

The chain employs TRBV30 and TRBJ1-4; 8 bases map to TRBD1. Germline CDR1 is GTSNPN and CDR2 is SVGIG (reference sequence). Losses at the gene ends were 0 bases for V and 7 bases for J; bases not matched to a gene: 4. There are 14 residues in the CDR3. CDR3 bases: TGTGCCTGGAGTGTACGGACAGGGCGTGAAAAACTGTTTTTT. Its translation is CAWSVRTGREKLFF. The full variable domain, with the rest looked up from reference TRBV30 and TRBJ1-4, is SQTIHQWPATLVQPVGSPLSLECTVEGTSNPNLYWYRQAAGRGLQLLFYSVGIGQISSEVPQNLSASRPQDRQFILSSKKLLLSDSGFYLCAWSVRTGREKLFFGSGTQLSVL.

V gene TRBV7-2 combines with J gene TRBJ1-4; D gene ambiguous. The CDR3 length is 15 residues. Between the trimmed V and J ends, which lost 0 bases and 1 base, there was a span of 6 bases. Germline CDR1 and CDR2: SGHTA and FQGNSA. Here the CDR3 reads CASSLAIRTNEKLFF. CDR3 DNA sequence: TGTGCCAGCAGCTTAGCGATACGAACTAATGAAAAACTGTTTTTT. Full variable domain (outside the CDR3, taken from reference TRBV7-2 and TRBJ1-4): GAGVSQSPSNKVTEKGKDVELRCDPISGHTALYWYRQSLGQGLEFLIYFQGNSAPDKSGLPSDRFSAERTGGSVSTLTIQRTQQEDSAVYLCASSLAIRTNEKLFFGSGTQLSVL.

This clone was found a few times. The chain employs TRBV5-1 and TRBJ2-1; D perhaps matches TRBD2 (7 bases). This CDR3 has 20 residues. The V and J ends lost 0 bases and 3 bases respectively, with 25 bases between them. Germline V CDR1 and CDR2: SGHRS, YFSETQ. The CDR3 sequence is CASSLEFAAGAFGIYNEQFF. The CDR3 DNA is TGCGCCAGCAGCTTGGAGTTCGCGGCGGGGGCCTTCGGAATCTACAATGAGCAGTTCTTC.

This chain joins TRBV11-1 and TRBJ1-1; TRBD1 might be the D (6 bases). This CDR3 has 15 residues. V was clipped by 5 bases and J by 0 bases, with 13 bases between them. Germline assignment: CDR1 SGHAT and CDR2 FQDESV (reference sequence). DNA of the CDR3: TGTGCCAGCAGCCCTCTTAGGGGGTTGAACACTGAAGCTTTCTTT. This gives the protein CASSPLRGLNTEAFF.

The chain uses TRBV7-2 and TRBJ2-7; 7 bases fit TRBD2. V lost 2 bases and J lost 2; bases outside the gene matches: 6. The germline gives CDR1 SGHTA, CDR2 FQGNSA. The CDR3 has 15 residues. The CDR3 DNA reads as TGTGCCAGCAGCTTAATGGCGGGAGAGGCCTACGAGCAGTACTTC. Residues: CASSLMAGEAYEQYF.

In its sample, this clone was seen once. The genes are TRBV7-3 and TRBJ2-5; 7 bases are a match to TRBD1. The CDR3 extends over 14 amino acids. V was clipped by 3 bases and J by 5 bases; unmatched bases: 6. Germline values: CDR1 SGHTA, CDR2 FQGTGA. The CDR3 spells CASSFEGAVETQYF. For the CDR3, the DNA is TGTGCCAGCAGCTTTGAGGGGGCCGTGGAGACCCAGTACTTC.

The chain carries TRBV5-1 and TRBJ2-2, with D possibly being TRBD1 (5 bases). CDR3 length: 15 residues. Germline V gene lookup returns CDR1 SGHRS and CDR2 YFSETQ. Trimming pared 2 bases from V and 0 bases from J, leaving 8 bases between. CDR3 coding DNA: TGCGCCAGCAGCTTCGGACAACCGAACACCGGGGAGCTGTTTTTT. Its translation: CASSFGQPNTGELFF.